These 32 T cell receptor beta chains share one sample of origin, sequenced in a study of PD-1 blockade in classical Hodgkin lymphoma. Sequenced by immunoSEQ multiplex PCR; TCRdb stores in-frame clones only, minus some. The sample yields fewer than 20,000 clones, 90% seen once. The sample's time point: newly diagnosed, previously untreated cHL patient sample. The sample taken for sequencing was peripheral blood mononuclear cells (PBMCs). The receptor source for this set is a human donor with classical Hodgkin lymphoma.

The gene calls are TRBV25-1 and TRBJ2-3; D unclear. Trimming removed 1 base from V and 3 bases from J, with 5 bases in between. CDR1 is MGHDK and CDR2 is SYGVNS in the germline V gene. This CDR3 has 13 amino acids. CDR3: CASSEFGTDTQYF. The CDR3 region has the DNA TGTGCCAGCAGTGAATTTGGAACAGATACGCAGTATTTT.

The chain uses TRBV7-6 and TRBJ2-1; perhaps D is TRBD1 or TRBD2 (5 bases each). Trimming took 5 bases from V and 2 from J, leaving 16 bases between them. The CDR3 covers 16 residues. Germline CDR1 is SGHVS and CDR2 is FNYEAQ. CDR3 amino acids: CASSLDMGEPYNEQFF. In nucleotides, the CDR3 is TGTGCCAGCAGCCTCGACATGGGGGAGCCCTACAATGAGCAGTTCTTC.

The chain links TRBV19 to TRBJ1-1; perhaps TRBD1 as D (5 bases). Trimming took 7 bases from V and 8 from J, leaving 17 bases between them. Looked up from germline, CDR1 is LNHDA and CDR2 is SQIVND (reference sequence). The CDR3 runs to 13 residues. This chain's CDR3 is CASTPGTLVEAFF. The CDR3 DNA sequence: TGTGCCAGTACCCCCGGGACGCTTGTCGAAGCTTTCTTT.

The chain recombines TRBV19 with TRBJ2-6; D not certain. The CDR3 runs to 15 residues. From germline, CDR1 is LNHDA and CDR2 SQIVND (reference sequence). V was shortened by 1 base and J by 2 bases, with 6 bases between the two germline ends. The CDR3 coding sequence is TGTGCCAGTAGTATAGTGGTGACTGGGGCCAACGTCCTGACTTTC. Encoded protein: CASSIVVTGANVLTF.

The rearrangement links TRBV11-2 to TRBJ1-3; a weak D match, TRBD1 (5 bases). V lost 7 bases and J 3 bases, leaving 22 bases between the germline ends. Germline lookup yields CDR1 SGHAT and CDR2 FQNNGV. The CDR3 spans 17 residues. CDR3 sequence: CASTTLIWGGSGNTIYF. DNA for the CDR3: TGTGCCAGCACCACCCTGATCTGGGGGGGGAGTGGAAACACCATATATTTT. The full variable domain, in which reference TRBV11-2 and TRBJ1-3 provide the parts outside the CDR3, is EAGVAQSPRYKIIEKRQSVAFWCNPISGHATLYWYQQILGQGPKLLIQFQNNGVVDDSQLPKDRFSAERLKGVDSTLKIQPAKLEDSAVYLCASTTLIWGGSGNTIYFGEGSWLTVV.

The rearrangement uses TRBV10-3 and TRBJ1-4; D is ambiguous. CDR1 ENHRY and CDR2 SYGVKD come from the germline V gene. V lost 10 bases, J lost 4 bases, and 13 bases lay in between. The CDR3 consists of 13 residues. CDR3: CASSGVRNEKLFF. Written as DNA, the CDR3 is TGTGCCAGTAGCGGGGTCCGTAATGAAAAACTGTTTTTT.

This chain links TRBV5-4 with TRBJ1-1; the D gene is possibly TRBD1 (6 bases). With 4 bases removed from V and 7 bases from J, the gap between germline ends came to 20 bases. Per the germline V gene, CDR1 is SGHNT and CDR2 is YYREEE (reference sequence). The CDR3 is made up of 15 amino acids. The DNA of the CDR3 is TGTGCCAGCAGCCGGGCCTCGGGACACCAATTTGAAGCTTTCTTT. It is translated as CASSRASGHQFEAFF. Full variable domain (missing parts from reference TRBV5-4 and TRBJ1-1): ETGVTQSPTHLIKTRGQQVTLRCSSQSGHNTVSWYQQALGQGPQFIFQYYREEENGRGNFPPRFSGLQFPNYSSELNVNALELDDSALYLCASSRASGHQFEAFFGQGTRLTVV.

A single count supports this clone. This rearrangement joins TRBV5-4 to TRBJ2-5; D is possibly TRBD1 (6 bases). V was pared by 3 bases and J by 0 bases, with 15 bases between. Germline V gives CDR1 SGHNT, CDR2 YYREEE (reference sequence). This CDR3 is 16 amino acids long. CDR3 DNA: TGTGCCAGCAGCTCCCAAAACAGGGATTACCAAGAGACCCAGTACTTC. Its translation: CASSSQNRDYQETQYF.

V gene TRBV5-1 combines with J gene TRBJ2-2; D is unresolved. V was shortened by 4 bases and J by 3 bases, with 4 bases between the two germline ends. The germline gives CDR1 SGHRS, CDR2 YFSETQ. The CDR3 has 12 residues. The CDR3: CASSPYTGELFF. The CDR3 DNA follows: TGCGCCAGCAGCCCCTACACCGGGGAGCTGTTTTTT.

The rearrangement uses TRBV6-4 and TRBJ2-2; the match to TRBD2 covers 8 bases. With V trimmed by 3 bases and J by 5 bases, 2 bases remained unmatched. This CDR3 spans 14 amino acids. From germline, CDR1 is MRHNA and CDR2 SNTAGT. The CDR3 nucleotides read TGTGCCAGCAGTGAGGCGGGGGGTACCGGGGAGCTGTTTTTT. Its protein is CASSEAGGTGELFF.

This chain joins TRBV2 and TRBJ2-2; D not resolved. CDR1 and CDR2 (germline): SNHLY, FYNNEI. V lost 2 bases and J lost 2, with 6 bases in between. The CDR3 spans 14 residues. As DNA, the CDR3 is TGTGCCAGCAGTGAAATTATCAACACCGGGGAGCTGTTTTTT. Amino acid sequence: CASSEIINTGELFF.

The chain couples TRBV15 to TRBJ2-1; D is uncertain. Looked up from germline, CDR1 is LNHNV and CDR2 is YYDKDF (reference sequence). The CDR3 runs to 13 residues. V lost 0 bases and J lost 4, with 4 bases in between. The DNA for the CDR3 is TGTGCCACCAGCAGAGAGTTGTACAATGAGCAGTTCTTC. Translation: CATSRELYNEQFF.

The chain combines TRBV6-1 with TRBJ2-2; possible D gene TRBD2, 6 bases. V gave up 1 base and J gave up 15 bases, with 21 bases separating them. The CDR3 consists of 15 residues. CDR1 is MNHNS, CDR2 SASEGT, per germline. CDR3 protein: CASSEGAVFPGGMFF. The CDR3 DNA is TGTGCCAGCAGTGAAGGCGCAGTCTTCCCCGGCGGGATGTTTTTT.

The chain combines TRBV27 with TRBJ2-3; D is uncertain. This CDR3 has 13 residues. The V and J ends lost 2 bases and 2 bases respectively, with 5 bases between them. CDR1 is MNHEY and CDR2 is SMNVEV in the germline V gene (reference sequence). CDR3 bases: TGTGCCAGCAGTTTACTTCACACAGATACGCAGTATTTT. Translating it yields CASSLLHTDTQYF.

This rearrangement joins TRBV19 to TRBJ2-3; D is perhaps TRBD2 (6 bases). Germline-derived CDR1 and CDR2 are LNHDA and SQIVND (reference sequence). The CDR3 runs to 13 residues. V was cut by 6 bases and J by 3 bases, with 10 bases left in between. Here the CDR3 reads CASSPGVTDTQYF. CDR3 DNA sequence: TGTGCCAGTAGCCCGGGGGTTACAGATACGCAGTATTTT.

The chain is built from TRBV27 and TRBJ2-7; no reliable D call. The V gene's germline CDR1 is MNHEY and CDR2 SMNVEV (reference sequence). V gave up 3 bases and J gave up 0 bases, with 9 bases separating them. The CDR3 length is 14 residues. As DNA, the CDR3 is TGTGCCAGCAGTTTCGGGCAGGCCTCCTACGAGCAGTACTTC. Encoded protein: CASSFGQASYEQYF.

A single count supports this clone. The chain is built from TRBV10-3 and TRBJ1-2; D is perhaps TRBD1 (6 bases). Between the trimmed V and J ends, which lost 7 bases and 8 bases, there was a span of 20 bases. Germline CDR1 and CDR2: ENHRY and SYGVKD. This CDR3 has 14 amino acids. The CDR3 DNA is TGTGCCATCACCCAGACAGGACTCGACAGGGGCTACACCTTC. Encoded protein: CAITQTGLDRGYTF.

The J gene is TRBJ2-7, the V gene TRBV2; D remains unclear. Trimming stripped 6 bases from V and 2 bases from J, with 20 bases between. The germline V gene has CDR1 SNHLY and CDR2 FYNNEI. The CDR3 covers 16 residues. For the CDR3, the DNA is TGTGCCAGCAGCTATATCGCCGCCACAAAGGCCTACGAGCAGTACTTC. Residues: CASSYIAATKAYEQYF.

The rearrangement uses TRBV28 and TRBJ2-7, with TRBD2 matching over 10 bases. Unmatched junction bases numbered 9, after V lost 6 bases and J lost 4 bases. Germline V gene sequence: CDR1 MDHEN, CDR2 SYDVKM. The CDR3 sequence is 15 residues long. CDR3 DNA sequence: TGTGCCAGCAGCGTCTTTCTAGCGGGGGAATACGAGCAGTACTTC. This gives the protein CASSVFLAGEYEQYF.

This clone has a single count. In DNA form, the CDR3 reads TGCAGCGTTGTAGGTGGAAACACCATATATTTT. Protein sequence: CSVVGGNTIYF. The chain has TRBV29-1 and TRBJ1-3, with no clear D. The germline gives CDR1 SQVTM, CDR2 ANQGSEA. The V end lost 4 bases, the J end lost 3 bases, and 4 bases lay between the germline ends. The length of the CDR3 is 11 residues.

The chain uses TRBV10-3 and TRBJ1-5; possibly TRBD1 for D (5 bases). The CDR3 is 13 residues long. Per germline, CDR1 ENHRY and CDR2 SYGVKD. V was pared by 10 bases and J by 3 bases, with 13 bases between. The CDR3 loop is CATRRGYNQPQHF. For the CDR3, the DNA is TGTGCCACACGCCGGGGCTACAATCAGCCCCAGCATTTT.

The chain couples TRBV7-2 to TRBJ1-1; 7 positions agree with TRBD1. Germline CDR1 SGHTA, CDR2 FQGNSA. V gave up 5 bases and J gave up 4 bases; unmatched junction bases: 10. The CDR3 runs 15 residues. The CDR3 DNA reads TGTGCCAGCAGCCCCCGACAGGGTATAGTCACTGAAGCTTTCTTT. Encoded protein: CASSPRQGIVTEAFF.

The rearrangement uses TRBV15 and TRBJ1-6; the D is unclear. The CDR3 has 12 residues. The V and J ends lost 0 bases and 9 bases respectively, with 3 bases between them. Germline CDR1 LNHNV, CDR2 YYDKDF (reference sequence). The CDR3 region is CATSRDISPLHF. The CDR3 DNA reads TGTGCCACCAGCAGAGACATTTCACCCCTCCACTTT.

V and J are TRBV5-1 and TRBJ2-2, with 12 bases identical to TRBD2. Unmatched junction bases numbered 4, after V lost 5 bases and J lost 5 bases. CDR1 and CDR2 from the germline V gene are SGHRS and YFSETQ. CDR3 size: 15 residues. Here the CDR3 DNA reads TGCGCCAGCAGAAGACTAGCGGGAGAAACCGGGGAGCTGTTTTTT. Translated: CASRRLAGETGELFF.

This chain joins TRBV30 and TRBJ1-6; D possibly corresponds to TRBD1 (6 bases). The CDR3 covers 15 residues. Germline V lookup: CDR1 GTSNPN, CDR2 SVGIG (reference sequence). Trimming pared 0 bases from V and 6 bases from J, leaving 12 bases between. The CDR3 DNA is TGTGCCTGGAGTGTCAAGGGGGGAGGTAATTCACCCCTCCACTTT. Its translation: CAWSVKGGGNSPLHF.

The chain recombines TRBV27 with TRBJ2-2; 8 bases match TRBD1. Germline V gene lookup returns CDR1 MNHEY and CDR2 SMNVEV (reference sequence). The CDR3 contains 13 residues. V lost 7 bases to trimming and J lost 3 bases; unmatched junction nucleotides: 1. The CDR3 is CASTTGDTGELFF. CDR3 nucleotides: TGTGCCAGCACGACAGGGGACACCGGGGAGCTGTTTTTT.

Here the CDR3 DNA reads TGTGCCAGCAGTGATGGCGACCCCGCCGAAAAACTGTTTTTT. It specifies CASSDGDPAEKLFF. The V call is TRBV25-1, the J call TRBJ1-4; D remains ambiguous. The germline gives CDR1 MGHDK, CDR2 SYGVNS. Trimming pared 3 bases from V and 8 bases from J, leaving 13 bases between. The CDR3 totals 14 residues.

This clone was seen once. This chain links TRBV5-1 with TRBJ2-1; 8 bases are a match to TRBD2. Per germline, CDR1 SGHRS and CDR2 YFSETQ. The CDR3 runs to 17 residues. The V segment lost 0 bases and the J segment 4 bases; nucleotides outside the gene matches: 9. CDR3 residues: CASSLAMGAGEYNEQFF. CDR3 in DNA: TGCGCCAGCAGCTTGGCCATGGGAGCGGGAGAATACAATGAGCAGTTCTTC.

The chain carries TRBV27 and TRBJ2-3; D not resolved. V was trimmed by 5 bases and J by 0 bases, leaving 6 bases between them. CDR3 size: 13 residues. Germline V gives CDR1 MNHEY, CDR2 SMNVEV (reference sequence). This CDR3 reads CASSPLSTDTQYF. The CDR3 coding sequence is TGTGCCAGCAGTCCCCTTAGCACAGATACGCAGTATTTT.

J is TRBJ2-3 and V is TRBV9; D call uncertain. Per the germline V gene, CDR1 is SGDLS and CDR2 is YYNGEE. V gave up 0 bases and J gave up 0 bases, with 8 bases separating them. The length of the CDR3 is 15 residues. The CDR3 DNA is TGTGCCAGCAGCGTAGCAGGAGTCAGCACAGATACGCAGTATTTT. Amino acid sequence: CASSVAGVSTDTQYF. The full variable domain, with the rest looked up from reference TRBV9 and TRBJ2-3, is DSGVTQTPKHLITATGQRVTLRCSPRSGDLSVYWYQQSLDQGLQFLIQYYNGEERAKGNILERFSAQQFPDLHSELNLSSLELGDSALYFCASSVAGVSTDTQYFGPGTRLTVL.

The J gene is TRBJ2-1, the V gene TRBV11-3; 14 bases fit TRBD2. CDR3 length: 17 residues. Losses at the gene ends were 1 base for V and 8 bases for J; bases not matched to a gene: 7. Germline CDR1 is SGHNT and CDR2 is YENEEA. The CDR3 coding sequence is TGTGCCAGCAGCTTAGGGGGACTAGCGGGAGTTCTACATGAGCAGTTCTTC. This encodes CASSLGGLAGVLHEQFF.

The chain is built from TRBV7-9 and TRBJ2-5; D is perhaps TRBD2 (6 bases). This CDR3 has 15 residues. Trimming pared 1 base from V and 1 base from J, leaving 10 bases between. Germline loops: CDR1 SEHNR, CDR2 FQNEAQ (reference sequence). CDR3 in amino acids: CASSLGAGFQETQYF. The CDR3 region has the DNA TGTGCCAGCAGCTTAGGGGCGGGATTCCAAGAGACCCAGTACTTC. The full variable domain, its missing parts supplied by reference TRBV7-9 and TRBJ2-5, is DTGVSQNPRHKITKRGQNVTFRCDPISEHNRLYWYRQTLGQGPEFLTYFQNEAQLEKSRLLSDRFSAERPKGSFSTLEIQRTEQGDSAMYLCASSLGAGFQETQYFGPGTRLLVL.